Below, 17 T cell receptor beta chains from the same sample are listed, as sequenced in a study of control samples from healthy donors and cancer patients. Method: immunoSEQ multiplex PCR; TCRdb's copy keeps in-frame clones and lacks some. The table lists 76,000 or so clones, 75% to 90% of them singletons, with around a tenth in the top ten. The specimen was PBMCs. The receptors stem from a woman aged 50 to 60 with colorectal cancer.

This CDR3 is CASSPIIGRRENSGNTIYF. DNA of the CDR3: TGCGCCAGCAGCCCGATTATTGGACGTCGGGAAAACTCTGGAAACACCATATATTTT. The chain is built from TRBV4-1 and TRBJ1-3; no clear D gene. Germline-derived CDR1 and CDR2 are MGHRA and YSYEKL. The V end lost 4 bases, the J end lost 0 bases, and 22 bases lay between the germline ends. The CDR3 extends over 19 amino acids.

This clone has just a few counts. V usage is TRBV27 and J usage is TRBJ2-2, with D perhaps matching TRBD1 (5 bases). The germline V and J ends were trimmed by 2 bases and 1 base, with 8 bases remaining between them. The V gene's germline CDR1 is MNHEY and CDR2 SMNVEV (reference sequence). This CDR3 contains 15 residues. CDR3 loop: CASSLGARNTGELFF. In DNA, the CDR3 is TGTGCCAGCAGTTTAGGGGCGAGGAACACCGGGGAGCTGTTTTTT.

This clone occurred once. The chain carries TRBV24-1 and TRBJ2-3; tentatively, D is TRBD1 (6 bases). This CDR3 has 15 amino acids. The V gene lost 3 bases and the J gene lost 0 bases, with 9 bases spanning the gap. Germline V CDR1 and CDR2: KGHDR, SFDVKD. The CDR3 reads CATSDRTESTDTQYF. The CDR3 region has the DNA TGTGCCACCAGTGATAGGACAGAGAGCACAGATACGCAGTATTTT.

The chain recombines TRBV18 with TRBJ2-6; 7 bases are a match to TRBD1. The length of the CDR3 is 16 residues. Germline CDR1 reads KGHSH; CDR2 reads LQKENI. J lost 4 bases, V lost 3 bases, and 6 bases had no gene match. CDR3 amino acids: CASSPGQTGGANVLTF. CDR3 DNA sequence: TGTGCCAGCTCACCGGGACAGACTGGGGGGGCCAACGTCCTGACTTTC.

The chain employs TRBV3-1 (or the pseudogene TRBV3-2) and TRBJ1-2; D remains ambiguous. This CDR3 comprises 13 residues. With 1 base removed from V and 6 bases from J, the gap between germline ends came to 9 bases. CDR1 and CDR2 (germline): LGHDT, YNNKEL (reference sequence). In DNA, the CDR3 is TGTGCCAGCAGCCAAGGGTCTGGGAATGGCTACACCTTC. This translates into CASSQGSGNGYTF.

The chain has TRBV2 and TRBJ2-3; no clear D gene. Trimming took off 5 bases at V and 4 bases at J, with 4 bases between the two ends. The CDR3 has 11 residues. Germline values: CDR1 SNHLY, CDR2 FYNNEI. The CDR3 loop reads CASSLSDTQYF. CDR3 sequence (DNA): TGTGCCAGCAGTCTATCAGATACGCAGTATTTT.

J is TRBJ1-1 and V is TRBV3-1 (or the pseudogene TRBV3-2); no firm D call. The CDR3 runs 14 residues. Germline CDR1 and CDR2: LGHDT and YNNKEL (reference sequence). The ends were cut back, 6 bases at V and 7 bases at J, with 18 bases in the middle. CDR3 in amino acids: CASSSERVSGEAFF. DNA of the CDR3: TGTGCCAGCAGTTCGGAACGGGTAAGCGGTGAAGCTTTCTTT.

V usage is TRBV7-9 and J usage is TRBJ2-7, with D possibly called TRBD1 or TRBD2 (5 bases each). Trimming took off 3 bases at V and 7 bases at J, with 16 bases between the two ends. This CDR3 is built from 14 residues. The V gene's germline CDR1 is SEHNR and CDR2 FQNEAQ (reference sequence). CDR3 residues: CASSLGSGLREQYV. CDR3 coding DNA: TGTGCCAGCAGCTTGGGATCGGGGCTGCGGGAGCAGTACGTC.

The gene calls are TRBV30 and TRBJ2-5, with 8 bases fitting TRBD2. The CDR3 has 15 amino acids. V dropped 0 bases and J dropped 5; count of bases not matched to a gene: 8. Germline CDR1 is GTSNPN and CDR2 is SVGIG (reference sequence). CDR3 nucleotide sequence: TGTGCCTGGAGTGTAGGTGCGGGGGGAGGGGAGACCCAGTACTTC. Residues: CAWSVGAGGGETQYF. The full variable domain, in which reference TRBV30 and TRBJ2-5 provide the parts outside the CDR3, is SQTIHQWPATLVQPVGSPLSLECTVEGTSNPNLYWYRQAAGRGLQLLFYSVGIGQISSEVPQNLSASRPQDRQFILSSKKLLLSDSGFYLCAWSVGAGGGETQYFGPGTRLLVL.

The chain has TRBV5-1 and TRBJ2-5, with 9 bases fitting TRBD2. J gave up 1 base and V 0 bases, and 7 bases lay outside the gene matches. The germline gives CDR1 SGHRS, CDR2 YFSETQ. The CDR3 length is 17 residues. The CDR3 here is CASSLAERGVIQETQYF. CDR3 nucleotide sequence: TGCGCCAGCAGCTTGGCTGAGCGGGGGGTGATCCAAGAGACCCAGTACTTC.

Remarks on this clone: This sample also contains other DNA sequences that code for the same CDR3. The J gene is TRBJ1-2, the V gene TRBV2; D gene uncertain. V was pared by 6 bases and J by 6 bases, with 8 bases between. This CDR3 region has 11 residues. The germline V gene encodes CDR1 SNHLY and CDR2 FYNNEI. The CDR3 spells CASRVTDGYTF. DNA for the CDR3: TGTGCCAGCAGAGTAACGGATGGCTACACCTTC.

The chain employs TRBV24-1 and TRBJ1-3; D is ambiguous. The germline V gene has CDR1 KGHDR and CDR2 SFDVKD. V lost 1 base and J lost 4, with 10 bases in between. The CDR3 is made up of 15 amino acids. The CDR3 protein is CATSDLGGMGNTIYF. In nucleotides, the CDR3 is TGTGCCACCAGTGATTTAGGAGGGATGGGAAACACCATATATTTT.

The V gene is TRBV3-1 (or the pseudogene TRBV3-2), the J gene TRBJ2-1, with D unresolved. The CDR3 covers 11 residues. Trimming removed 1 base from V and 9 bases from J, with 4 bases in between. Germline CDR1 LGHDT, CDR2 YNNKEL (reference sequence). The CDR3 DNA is TGTGCCAGCAGCCAAGTGGGTGAGCAGTTCTTC. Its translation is CASSQVGEQFF.

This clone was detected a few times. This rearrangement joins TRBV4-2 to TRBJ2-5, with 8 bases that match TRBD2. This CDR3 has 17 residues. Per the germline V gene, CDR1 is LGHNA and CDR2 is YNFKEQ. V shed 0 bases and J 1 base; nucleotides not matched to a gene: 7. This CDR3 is CASSQEGSGAFQETQYF. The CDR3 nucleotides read TGTGCCAGCAGCCAAGAGGGTAGCGGGGCATTCCAAGAGACCCAGTACTTC.

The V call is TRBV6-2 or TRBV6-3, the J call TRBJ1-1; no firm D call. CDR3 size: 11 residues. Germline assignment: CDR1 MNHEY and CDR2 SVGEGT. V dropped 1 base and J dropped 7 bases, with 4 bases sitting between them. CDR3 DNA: TGTGCCAGCAGTTACTACAGTGAAGCTTTCTTT. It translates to CASSYYSEAFF.

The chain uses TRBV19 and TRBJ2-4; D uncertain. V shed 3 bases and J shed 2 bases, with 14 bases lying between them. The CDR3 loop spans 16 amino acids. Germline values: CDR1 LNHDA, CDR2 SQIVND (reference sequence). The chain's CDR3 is CASSIVKGRPKNIQYF. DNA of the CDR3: TGTGCCAGTAGTATTGTCAAGGGCAGGCCCAAAAACATTCAGTACTTC. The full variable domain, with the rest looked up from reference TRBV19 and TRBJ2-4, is DGGITQSPKYLFRKEGQNVTLSCEQNLNHDAMYWYRQDPGQGLRLIYYSQIVNDFQKGDIAEGYSVSREKKESFPLTVTSAQKNPTAFYLCASSIVKGRPKNIQYFGAGTRLSVL.

CDR3 region: CASSEGPSPYF. CDR3 DNA sequence: TGCGCCAGCAGTGAGGGCCCTAGTCCGTATTTT. This chain joins TRBV10-2 and TRBJ2-3; D unclear. Between the trimmed V and J ends, which lost 2 bases and 14 bases, there was a span of 11 bases. The germline CDR1 and CDR2 sequences are WSHSY and SAAADI. The CDR3 loop spans 11 amino acids.